The clone carrying this T cell receptor beta chain was counted between two and nine times. Antigen unknown. These data are taken from a study of T cells in localized non-small cell lung cancer. Overall study findings and caveats: In uninvolved adjacent lung, T cell clonality reached its highest value, exceeding tumor. Adjacent lung had a median approximately 50 of the 100 largest tumor clones. The study linked higher blood T cell density to longer overall survival. Owing to sequencing of a solitary tumor region, heterogeneity cannot be discounted.

Germline-derived CDR1 and CDR2 are MNHGY and SAAAGT. With V trimmed by 5 bases and J by 5 bases, 4 bases remained unmatched. The CDR3 loop spans 13 amino acids. TCRdb's table, derived via immunoSEQ multiplex PCR, lists solely in-frame clones and lacks some. In the table there are under 7,500 clones, approximately 43% of which are singletons. The chain employs TRBV6-8 and TRBJ1-1, with 8 bases aligning to TRBD1. The clonotype was recovered from a man aged 40-75 years with stage I lung adenocarcinoma. The specimen comprised lymph node tissue, sampled before any cancer treatment. This CDR3 is CASSQDRETEAFF. The CDR3 DNA sequence: TGTGCCAGCAGTCAGGACAGGGAAACTGAAGCTTTCTTT.